The entry that follows covers one T cell receptor beta chain sequence. The antigen remains unidentified. The data are from a study of long-term antiretroviral therapy in people with HIV. Runs used v3.0 of the immunoSEQ assay and were done at survey level. Assay: immunoSEQ multiplex PCR; the TCRdb copy retains only in-frame clones and omits some. The sample yields about 20,000 clones, more than 65% seen once. Findings and caveats of the study: Blood draws took place between about 2003 and 2018 and possibly involved older ART regimens.

The CDR3 consists of 13 residues. The V gene lost 4 bases and the J gene lost 5 bases, with 12 bases spanning the gap. Germline loops: CDR1 SGHNT, CDR2 YENEEA. Before DNA extraction, 1-10 million cryopreserved PBMC were held in the samples. V and J are TRBV11-3 and TRBJ2-7, with D possibly TRBD1 on 5 matching bases. Specimen: unsorted PBMCs, collected 2.4 years after starting antiretroviral therapy. The origin of this receptor is a man aged 40-50 years with HIV. The chain's CDR3 is CASSSDRDHEQYF. CDR3 DNA sequence: TGTGCCAGCAGCTCCGACAGAGACCACGAGCAGTACTTC.